The sequence of this TCR beta chain was determined in a study of beta chain features in type 1 diabetes. Study-level information: Age, gender and cell yields were alike across patients and healthy donors. Points from the study as a whole: There was a moderate but significant shortening of TCRB CDR3s in all four CD4+ subsets of Type 1 diabetes patients.

Investigators reverse transcribed all isolated RNA, so they sequenced expressed TCRB transcripts. The average for stem cell-like memory T cell samples was some 1 million reads. Sequencing was performed with immunoSEQ multiplex PCR; in TCRdb, only in-frame clones are kept and a portion is missing. The sample lists over 100,000 clones, about 40% occurring once. This clone was seen more than once but under ten times. Its specificity is unknown. Germline loops: CDR1 SEHNR, CDR2 FQNEAQ (reference sequence). The ends were cut back, 7 bases at V and 2 bases at J, with 14 bases in the middle. CDR3 length equals 14 residues.

The rearrangement uses TRBV7-9 and TRBJ1-2; tentatively, D is TRBD1 (5 bases). Sequenced input: stem cell memory CD4+ T cells from blood. This TCR was recovered from a woman aged 18 to 35 in good health. In nucleotides, the CDR3 is TGTGCCAGCACCATCGGGGGGGGAAACTATGGCTACACCTTC. It specifies CASTIGGGNYGYTF.